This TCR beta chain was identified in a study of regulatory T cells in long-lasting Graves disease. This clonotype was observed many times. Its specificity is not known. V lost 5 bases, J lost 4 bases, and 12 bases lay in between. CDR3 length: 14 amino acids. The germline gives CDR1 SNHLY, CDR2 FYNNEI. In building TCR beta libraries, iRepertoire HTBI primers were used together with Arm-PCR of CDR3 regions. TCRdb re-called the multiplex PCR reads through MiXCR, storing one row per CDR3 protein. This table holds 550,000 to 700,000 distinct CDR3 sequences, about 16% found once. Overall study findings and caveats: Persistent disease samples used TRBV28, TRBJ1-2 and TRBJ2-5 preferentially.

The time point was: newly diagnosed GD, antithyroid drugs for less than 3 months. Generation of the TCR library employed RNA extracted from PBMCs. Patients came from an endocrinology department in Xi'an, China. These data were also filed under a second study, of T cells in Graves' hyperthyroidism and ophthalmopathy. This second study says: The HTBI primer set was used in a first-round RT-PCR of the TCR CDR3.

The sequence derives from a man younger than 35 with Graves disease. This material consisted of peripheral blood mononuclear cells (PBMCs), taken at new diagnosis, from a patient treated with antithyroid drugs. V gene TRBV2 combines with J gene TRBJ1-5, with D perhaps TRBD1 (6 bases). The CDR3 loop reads CASSWTVNNQPQHF. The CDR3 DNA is TGTGCCAGCAGTTGGACAGTGAATAATCAGCCCCAGCATTTT.